This T cell receptor (beta chain) was identified in a study of blood T cell repertoires in COVID-19. At the level of the study: Whether acute or convalescent, the COVID-19 samples came from the United States, Italy and Spain. Nucleic acid was either cDNA or gDNA, and it came from T cells, B-cell-depleted T cells, or PBMCs.

The table came from immunoSEQ multiplex PCR; TCRdb's copy has only in-frame clones and leaves some out. The sample contains about 230,000 clones, 80% to 90% of which appear only once. Germline V gene lookup returns CDR1 LNHDA and CDR2 SQIVND (reference sequence). This CDR3 spans 16 amino acids. V lost 6 bases and J lost 0, with 12 bases in between. The rearrangement joins TRBV19 to TRBJ2-6; the D gene is possibly TRBD1 (5 bases). The clonotype was recovered from a woman older than 75 with active or convalescent COVID-19. Input material: peripheral blood. CDR3 amino acids: CASRAGKYSGANVLTF. The CDR3 nucleotides read TGTGCCAGTAGGGCAGGGAAATACTCTGGGGCCAACGTCCTGACTTTC.